This TCR beta chain was obtained from a study of blood T cell repertoires in COVID-19. Profiling relied on immunoSEQ multiplex PCR, and the TCRdb table lists in-frame clones only, not all of them. In the table there are about 140,000 clones, roughly 85% of which are singletons. This CDR3 is built from 12 residues. V was clipped by 0 bases and J by 15 bases, with 12 bases between them. Germline loops: CDR1 MNHEY, CDR2 SVGEGT. This receptor was obtained from a man in his sixties with acute or convalescent COVID-19. The chain recombines TRBV6-2 or TRBV6-3 with TRBJ2-1; the D is unclear. Sequences were obtained from peripheral blood. In DNA, the CDR3 is TGTGCCAGCAGTTACTCGAGCCGAGTGCGGTTCTTC. This encodes CASSYSSRVRFF.